A selection of T cell receptor beta chains follows, all from one sample in a study of regulatory T cells in long-lasting Graves disease. Using its own MiXCR run on the multiplex PCR reads, TCRdb lists one record per CDR3 protein. The sample includes 400,000 or so distinct CDR3 sequences, about 20% seen only once; the top ten take about a quarter. The sample here was peripheral blood mononuclear cells (PBMCs), taken when the disease was refractory, from a patient treated with antithyroid drugs. These receptors were taken from a female donor with Graves disease. Both conserved end residues are part of each CDR3. Fields, in order: V gene, clone size, J gene, D gene, CDR3 protein, CDR3 DNA. D genes are given only for firm matches. Clone size is stated in some rows and not others, as once, few, many or a class when expanded.

TRBV29-1	NA	TRBJ2-1	NA	CSVGAAEQFF	TGCAGCGTTGGCGCGGCTGAGCAGTTCTTC
TRBV15	few	TRBJ2-7	NA	CATSGNRDNSYEQYF	TGTGCCACCAGCGGGAACCGGGACAACTCCTACGAGCAGTACTTC
TRBV12-3/TRBV12-4	many	TRBJ1-6	NA	CASSRWDLVVNNSPLHF	TGTGCCAGCAGTAGATGGGACCTGGTAGTAAATAATTCACCCCTCCACTTT
TRBV12-3/TRBV12-4	few	TRBJ2-2	TRBD2	CASSGPGTRRIGELFF	TGTGCCAGCAGTGGTCCCGGGACTAGACGGATCGGGGAGCTGTTTTTT
TRBV12-3/TRBV12-4	NA	TRBJ1-2	NA	CASSYKPNYGYTF	TGTGCCAGCAGTTATAAACCCAACTATGGCTACACCTTC
TRBV30	once	TRBJ1-1	NA	CAWTEGVVAEAFF	TGTGCCTGGACCGAAGGGGTAGTTGCTGAAGCTTTCTTT
TRBV2	NA	TRBJ1-1	NA	CASRRDRRSTEAFF	TGTGCCAGCAGACGGGACCGCCGGAGCACTGAAGCTTTCTTT
TRBV5-5	NA	TRBJ2-5	NA	CVSGELGQIAETQYF	TGTGTCAGCGGCGAACTCGGGCAGATCGCAGAGACCCAGTACTTC
TRBV20-1	NA	TRBJ2-7	TRBD2	CSAIPRSGKYEQYF	TGCAGTGCTATACCCCGAAGCGGGAAATACGAGCAGTACTTC
TRBV2	many	TRBJ1-3	TRBD1	CAKDRATGNTIYF	TGTGCCAAGGACAGGGCTACTGGAAACACCATATATTTT
TRBV27	once	TRBJ1-5	NA	CASSLSGVTQPQHF	TGTGCCAGCAGTTTATCCGGGGTTACTCAGCCCCAGCATTTT
TRBV19	few	TRBJ1-1	NA	CASSIGTDAEAFF	TGTGCCAGTAGTATCGGGACTGACGCTGAAGCTTTCTTT
TRBV7-9	NA	TRBJ2-1	TRBD2	CASSSLGLAGRHEQFF	TGTGCCAGCAGCTCCTTGGGACTAGCGGGACGGCATGAGCAGTTCTTC
TRBV5-5	few	TRBJ2-5	NA	CASSFPTGETQYF	TGTGCCAGCAGCTTCCCCACAGGCGAGACCCAGTACTTC
TRBV28	many	TRBJ1-2	TRBD1	CASSRFRTGLVRGYTF	TGTGCCAGCAGCCGATTTCGGACAGGGCTCGTTCGGGGCTACACCTTC
TRBV28	NA	TRBJ2-5	NA	CASSFFGVPETQYF	TGTGCCAGCAGTTTCTTCGGGGTCCCAGAGACCCAGTACTTC
TRBV3-1	NA	TRBJ2-1	NA	CASSPIPGAGEQFF	TGTGCCAGCAGCCCCATCCCCGGGGCGGGTGAGCAGTTCTTC
TRBV3-1	few	TRBJ1-1	NA	CASSRGTYLEAFF	TGTGCCAGCAGCCGCGGGACCTATTTGGAGGCTTTCTTT
TRBV2	NA	TRBJ2-1	NA	CASSQGMGSYNEQFF	TGTGCCAGCTCTCAGGGGATGGGCTCCTACAATGAGCAGTTCTTC
TRBV19	NA	TRBJ2-7	NA	CASSTRGLTYEQYF	TGTGCCAGTAGTACCCGGGGACTGACATACGAGCAGTACTTC
TRBV10-3	NA	TRBJ1-4	NA	CAISENLTDFNEKLFF	TGTGCCATCAGTGAAAATTTAACAGATTTTAATGAAAAACTGTTTTTT
TRBV7-2	NA	TRBJ2-7	NA	CASSPGGARASYEQYF	TGTGCCAGCAGCCCAGGGGGGGCGAGAGCCTCCTACGAGCAGTACTTC
TRBV5-1	many	TRBJ1-2	NA	CASSLDQGGLGYTF	TGCGCCAGCAGCTTGGATCAGGGCGGGCTGGGCTACACCTTC
TRBV5-1	few	TRBJ2-7	NA	CASSLGGQGFYEQYF	TGCGCCAGCAGCTTGGGTGGGCAGGGATTCTACGAGCAGTACTTC
TRBV6-1	few	TRBJ2-2	TRBD2	CASRLAETGELFF	TGTGCCAGCAGACTAGCGGAGACCGGGGAGCTGTTTTTT
TRBV3-1	many	TRBJ2-7	NA	CASSQDGTYEQYF	TGTGCCAGCAGCCAAGATGGGACCTACGAGCAGTACTTC
TRBV5-1	NA	TRBJ2-2	TRBD2	CASSFYGTRNTGELFF	TGCGCCAGCAGCTTTTACGGGACTAGGAACACCGGGGAGCTGTTTTTT
TRBV12-3/TRBV12-4	NA	TRBJ2-2	NA	CASSAYLSPLTGNTGELFF	TGTGCCAGCAGTGCCTATCTTTCCCCTCTGACAGGAAACACCGGGGAGCTGTTTTTT
TRBV3-1	few	TRBJ2-7	NA	CASSQDPLFSYEQYF	TGTGCCAGCAGCCAAGATCCACTCTTTTCCTACGAGCAGTACTTC
TRBV19	few	TRBJ1-6	NA	CASKTRSASGVFSPLHF	TGTGCCAGTAAGACCAGGTCGGCGTCAGGGGTATTCTCACCCCTCCACTTT
TRBV2	many	TRBJ1-5	TRBD1	CASSPSTGGKANQPQHF	TGTGCCAGCAGTCCTTCCACAGGGGGCAAAGCTAATCAGCCCCAGCATTTT
TRBV28	NA	TRBJ1-3	NA	CASSSDTPPGNTIYF	TGTGCCAGCAGCTCGGACACCCCTCCTGGAAACACCATATATTTT
TRBV2	NA	TRBJ1-2	NA	CASRGGTFSIHGYTF	TGTGCCAGCAGGGGTGGGACCTTTAGCATCCATGGCTACACCTTC
TRBV7-8	few	TRBJ1-2	TRBD1	CASSSNRGRGYGYTF	TGTGCCAGCAGCTCGAACAGGGGGCGCGGCTATGGCTACACCTTC
TRBV2	many	TRBJ1-1	TRBD1	CASSLPGTGGENTEAFF	TGTGCCAGCAGCCTCCCCGGGACAGGGGGCGAGAACACTGAAGCTTTCTTT
TRBV2	many	TRBJ1-1	NA	CASSTDGEDTEAFF	TGTGCCAGCAGTACAGACGGGGAGGACACTGAAGCTTTCTTT
TRBV20-1	NA	TRBJ1-3	NA	CSAEGGGTPGSGNTIYF	TGCAGTGCTGAAGGTGGGGGAACCCCTGGCTCTGGAAACACCATATATTTT
TRBV4-2	few	TRBJ1-6	NA	CASSQVFNSYNSPLHF	TGTGCCAGCAGCCAAGTGTTCAACTCCTATAATTCACCCCTCCACTTT
TRBV19	NA	TRBJ1-2	NA	CASSPRQGRGYTF	TGTGCCAGTAGCCCGAGACAAGGTCGTGGCTACACCTTC
TRBV15	NA	TRBJ2-7	NA	CATSRDRWYEQYF	TGTGCCACCAGCAGAGATAGATGGTACGAGCAGTACTTC
TRBV20-1	many	TRBJ2-5	TRBD2	CSAHPGTSGVQETQYF	TGCAGTGCCCACCCAGGGACTAGCGGGGTACAAGAGACCCAGTACTTC
TRBV3-1	few	TRBJ2-1	TRBD2	CASSQDWLAGVGSYNEQFF	TGTGCCAGCAGCCAAGATTGGCTAGCGGGGGTGGGTAGCTACAATGAGCAGTTCTTC
TRBV19	NA	TRBJ1-2	NA	CASRDSYEYYGHTF	TGTGCCAGTAGGGACAGCTACGAGTACTATGGCCACACCTTC
TRBV18	NA	TRBJ1-1	NA	CASSPNWGGTEAFF	TGTGCCAGCTCACCCAATTGGGGAGGGACTGAAGCTTTCTTT
TRBV6-2/TRBV6-3	NA	TRBJ2-2	TRBD1	CASATGEGTGELFF	TGTGCCAGCGCAACAGGGGAAGGCACCGGGGAGCTGTTTTTT
TRBV27	NA	TRBJ2-7	TRBD1	CASSLSGTGTYEQYF	TGTGCCAGCAGTTTATCGGGGACAGGGACCTACGAGCAGTACTTC
TRBV6-1	few	TRBJ2-2	TRBD1	CASRKPTGGAIVRELFF	TGTGCCAGCAGAAAACCTACAGGGGGCGCGATCGTCCGGGAGCTGTTTTTT
TRBV5-8	NA	TRBJ1-5	NA	CASSHSNNQPQHF	TGTGCCAGCAGCCACAGCAACAATCAGCCCCAGCATTTT
TRBV7-2	many	TRBJ2-5	NA	CASSFLAGLGNQETQYF	TGTGCCAGCAGCTTCTTAGCAGGGCTAGGAAACCAAGAGACCCAGTACTTC
TRBV28	many	TRBJ2-7	NA	CASRTTSRLPHEQYF	TGTGCCAGCAGAACTACGTCACGCCTCCCACACGAGCAGTACTTC
TRBV6-1	many	TRBJ2-7	NA	CASRGEASGGSYEQYF	TGTGCCAGCAGGGGAGAGGCCTCCGGGGGCTCCTACGAGCAGTACTTC
TRBV9	once	TRBJ1-1	TRBD1	CASSVGDGTGRAFF	TGTGCCAGCAGCGTGGGAGACGGGACAGGGAGGGCTTTCTTT
TRBV20-1	few	TRBJ2-7	TRBD2	CSARVTINSLAGGPRYEQYF	TGCAGTGCTAGAGTTACGATCAACTCGTTAGCGGGAGGGCCTAGGTACGAGCAGTACTTC
TRBV3-1	few	TRBJ1-5	NA	CASSHGRDQPQHF	TGTGCCAGCAGCCATGGACGGGATCAGCCCCAGCATTTT
TRBV20-1	NA	TRBJ2-3	TRBD2	CSARGLAGVTQYF	TGCAGTGCTAGGGGACTAGCGGGAGTTACGCAGTATTTT
TRBV11-2	many	TRBJ2-7	TRBD2	CASSLGEGLEQYF	TGTGCCAGCAGCTTAGGGGAGGGTCTCGAGCAGTACTTC
TRBV18	few	TRBJ1-1	NA	CASSPSKPNTEAFF	TGTGCCAGCTCACCGTCTAAGCCGAACACTGAAGCTTTCTTT
TRBV25-1	NA	TRBJ2-2	TRBD1	CASRAPGTGGTGELFF	TGTGCCAGCAGGGCCCCCGGGACAGGGGGCACCGGGGAGCTGTTTTTT
TRBV7-6	NA	TRBJ2-7	NA	CASSLRGEMDYEQYF	TGTGCCAGCAGCTTAAGAGGTGAAATGGACTACGAGCAGTACTTC
TRBV20-1	few	TRBJ2-7	TRBD2	CSALTLAGVYEQYF	TGCAGTGCTCTAACCCTAGCGGGAGTCTACGAGCAGTACTTC